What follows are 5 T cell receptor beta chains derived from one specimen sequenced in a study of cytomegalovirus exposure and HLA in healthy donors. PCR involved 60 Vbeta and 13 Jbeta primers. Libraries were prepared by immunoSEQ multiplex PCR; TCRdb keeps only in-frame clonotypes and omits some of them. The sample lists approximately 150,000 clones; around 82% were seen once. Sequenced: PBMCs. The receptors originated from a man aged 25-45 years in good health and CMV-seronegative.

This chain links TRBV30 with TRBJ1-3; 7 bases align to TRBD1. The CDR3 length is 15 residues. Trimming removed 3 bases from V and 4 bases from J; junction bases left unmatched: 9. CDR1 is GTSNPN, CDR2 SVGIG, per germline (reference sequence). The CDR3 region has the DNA TGTGCCTGGAGGGTCCGACAGGGCCCAGGAAACACCATATATTTT. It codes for CAWRVRQGPGNTIYF.

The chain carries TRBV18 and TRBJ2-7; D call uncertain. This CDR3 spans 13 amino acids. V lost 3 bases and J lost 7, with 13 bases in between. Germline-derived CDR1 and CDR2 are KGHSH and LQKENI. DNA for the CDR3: TGTGCCAGCTCACCGATCACCCTACGTGAGCAGTACTTC. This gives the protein CASSPITLREQYF.

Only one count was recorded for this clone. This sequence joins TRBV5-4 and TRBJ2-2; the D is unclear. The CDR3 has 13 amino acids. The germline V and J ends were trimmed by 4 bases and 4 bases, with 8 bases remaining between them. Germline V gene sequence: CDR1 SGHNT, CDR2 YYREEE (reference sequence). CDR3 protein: CASSPGVTGELFF. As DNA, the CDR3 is TGTGCCAGCAGCCCAGGTGTCACCGGGGAGCTGTTTTTT.

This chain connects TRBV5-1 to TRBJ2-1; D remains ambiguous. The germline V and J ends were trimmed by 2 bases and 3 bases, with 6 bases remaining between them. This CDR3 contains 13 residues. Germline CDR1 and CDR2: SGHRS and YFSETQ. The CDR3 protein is CASSFGHYNEQFF. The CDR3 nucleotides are TGCGCCAGCAGCTTTGGCCACTACAATGAGCAGTTCTTC.

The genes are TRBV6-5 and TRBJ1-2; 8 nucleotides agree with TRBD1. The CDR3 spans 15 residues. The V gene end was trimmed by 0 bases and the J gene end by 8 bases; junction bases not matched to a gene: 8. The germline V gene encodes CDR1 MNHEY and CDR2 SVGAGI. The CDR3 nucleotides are TGTGCCAGCAGTTACTCTCCCAGACAGGGGTTAGGCTACACCTTC. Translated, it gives CASSYSPRQGLGYTF.